These 7 T cell receptor beta chains share one sample of origin, sequenced in a study of cytomegalovirus exposure and HLA in healthy donors. This PCR relied on a set of 60 Vbeta primers and 13 Jbeta primers. Clones were read by immunoSEQ multiplex PCR, and TCRdb kept only the in-frame ones, dropping some. The sample totals under 100,000 clones; its top ten clones hold approximately 4.2%. Material: PBMCs. The receptors stem from a man aged 25 to 40 in good health and CMV-seronegative.

The gene calls are TRBV5-1 and TRBJ2-7, with 11 bases fitting TRBD2. CDR1 SGHRS and CDR2 YFSETQ come from the germline V gene. The CDR3 contains 16 residues. Trimming at V came to 2 bases and at J to 4 bases, leaving 8 bases not matched to a gene. In nucleotides, the CDR3 is TGCGCCAGCAGCTTTTCCCCTAGCGGGAGGAGGTACGAGCAGTACTTC. Protein product: CASSFSPSGRRYEQYF.

This chain connects TRBV7-9 to TRBJ2-7; a possible D gene is TRBD1 (5 bases). V gave up 1 base and J gave up 7 bases, with 17 bases separating them. Germline V gives CDR1 SEHNR, CDR2 FQNEAQ (reference sequence). CDR3 length equals 15 residues. The CDR3 region has the DNA TGTGCCAGCAGCTTAGGGGTGGGCTGGGGCCGGGAGCAGTACTTC. Encoded protein: CASSLGVGWGREQYF.

The chain combines TRBV6-5 with TRBJ1-2; TRBD1 aligns across 11 bases. Germline-derived CDR1 and CDR2 are MNHEY and SVGAGI. The CDR3 runs 15 residues. V lost 7 bases to trimming and J lost 4 bases; unmatched junction nucleotides: 8. CDR3 DNA: TGTGCCAGCAAAACCGGGACAGGGGGACTCTATGGCTACACCTTC. This sequence encodes CASKTGTGGLYGYTF.

The chain couples TRBV6-6 to TRBJ2-5; 9 bases match TRBD2. CDR1 is MNHNY and CDR2 is SVGAGI in the germline V gene (reference sequence). There are 11 residues in the CDR3. With 8 bases clipped from V and 5 bases from J, the junction kept 0 bases outside the gene matches. CDR3 protein: CASAGGETQYF. The CDR3 DNA is TGTGCCAGCGCGGGAGGGGAGACCCAGTACTTC.

The chain couples TRBV18 to TRBJ2-3; TRBD1 is a possible D gene (6 bases). Germline V gene data show CDR1 as KGHSH and CDR2 as LQKENI. The CDR3 spans 18 residues. V shed 6 bases and J shed 0 bases, with 22 bases lying between them. The CDR3 DNA reads as TGTGCCAGCTCCCTAAGGACACAGGGAGCATCTAGCACAGATACGCAGTATTTT. The encoded protein is CASSLRTQGASSTDTQYF.

As for this clone: The same CDR3 can be traced to other DNA sequences in this sample. The chain is built from TRBV18 and TRBJ2-3; D ambiguous. The CDR3 loop spans 13 amino acids. V was trimmed by 3 bases and J by 5 bases, leaving 9 bases between them. Germline values: CDR1 KGHSH, CDR2 LQKENI. CDR3 sequence: CASSPLGRDTQYF. The CDR3 nucleotides read TGTGCCAGCTCACCCCTGGGCCGAGATACGCAGTATTTT.

The chain has TRBV5-1 and TRBJ2-4; D gene unclear. Trimming removed 4 bases at V and 11 bases at J, with 16 bases between. In germline, CDR1 is SGHRS, CDR2 YFSETQ. The CDR3 has 13 amino acids. Written as DNA, the CDR3 is TGCGCCAGCAGCGATCCTATCAAAGTCGTTCAGTACTTC. Protein: CASSDPIKVVQYF.